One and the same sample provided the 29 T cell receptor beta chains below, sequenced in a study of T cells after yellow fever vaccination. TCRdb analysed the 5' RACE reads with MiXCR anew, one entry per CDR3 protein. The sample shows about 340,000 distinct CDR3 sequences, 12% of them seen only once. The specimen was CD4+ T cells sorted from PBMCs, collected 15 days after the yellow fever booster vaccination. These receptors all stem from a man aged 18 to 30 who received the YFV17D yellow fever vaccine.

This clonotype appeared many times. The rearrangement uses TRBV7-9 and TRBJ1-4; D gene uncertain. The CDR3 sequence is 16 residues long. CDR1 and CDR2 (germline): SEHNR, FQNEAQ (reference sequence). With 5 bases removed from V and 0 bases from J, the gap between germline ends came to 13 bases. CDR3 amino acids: CASSLGTIATNEKLFF. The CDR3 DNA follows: TGTGCCAGCAGCCTGGGAACGATTGCAACTAATGAAAAACTGTTTTTT.

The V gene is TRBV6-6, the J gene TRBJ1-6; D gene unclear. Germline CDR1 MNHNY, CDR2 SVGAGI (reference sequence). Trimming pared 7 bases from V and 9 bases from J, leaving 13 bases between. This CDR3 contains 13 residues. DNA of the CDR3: TGTGCCAGCACCCCCCTCGGGCGTTCACCCCTCCACTTT. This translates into CASTPLGRSPLHF.

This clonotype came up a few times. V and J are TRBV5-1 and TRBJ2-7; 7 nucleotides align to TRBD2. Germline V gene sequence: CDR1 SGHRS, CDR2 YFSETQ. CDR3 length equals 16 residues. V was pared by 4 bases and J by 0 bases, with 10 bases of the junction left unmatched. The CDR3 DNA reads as TGCGCCAGCAGCCGTGCGGTCGGGGGGAGCTCCTACGAGCAGTACTTC. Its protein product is CASSRAVGGSSYEQYF.

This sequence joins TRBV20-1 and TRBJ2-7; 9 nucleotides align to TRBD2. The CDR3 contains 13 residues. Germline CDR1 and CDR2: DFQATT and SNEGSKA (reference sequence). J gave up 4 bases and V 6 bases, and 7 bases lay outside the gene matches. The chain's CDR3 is CSAQLAGQYEQYF. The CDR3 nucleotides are TGCAGTGCGCAGCTAGCGGGGCAGTACGAGCAGTACTTC.

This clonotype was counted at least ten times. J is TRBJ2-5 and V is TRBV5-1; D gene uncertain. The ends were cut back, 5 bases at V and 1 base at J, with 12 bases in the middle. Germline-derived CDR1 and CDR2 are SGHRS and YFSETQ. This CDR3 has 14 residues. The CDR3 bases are TGCGCCAGCAGAGCCCGATTCGTCCAAGAGACCCAGTACTTC. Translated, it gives CASRARFVQETQYF.

The CDR3 DNA follows: TGTGCCAGCAGTTTGTCCGGGGGGGCCAACGAGCAGTACTTC. It codes for CASSLSGGANEQYF. The gene calls are TRBV12-3 or TRBV12-4 and TRBJ2-7; 8 nucleotides agree with TRBD2. With 3 bases clipped from V and 5 bases from J, the junction kept 6 bases outside the gene matches. The CDR3 spans 14 residues.

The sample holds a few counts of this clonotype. The CDR3 spells CASRTGASTDTQYF. For the CDR3, the DNA is TGCGCCAGCAGGACAGGGGCGAGCACAGATACGCAGTATTTT. The chain couples TRBV5-1 to TRBJ2-3, with 8 bases fitting TRBD1. The CDR3 sequence is 14 residues long. Germline V lookup: CDR1 SGHRS, CDR2 YFSETQ. J was trimmed by 0 bases and V by 5 bases; bases with no gene match: 2.

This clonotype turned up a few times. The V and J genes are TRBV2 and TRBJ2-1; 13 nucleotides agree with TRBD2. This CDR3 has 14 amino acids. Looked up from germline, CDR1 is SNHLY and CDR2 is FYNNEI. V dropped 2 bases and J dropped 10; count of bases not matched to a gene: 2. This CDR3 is CASSETSGGVEQFF. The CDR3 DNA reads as TGTGCCAGCAGTGAAACTAGCGGGGGGGTGGAGCAGTTCTTC.

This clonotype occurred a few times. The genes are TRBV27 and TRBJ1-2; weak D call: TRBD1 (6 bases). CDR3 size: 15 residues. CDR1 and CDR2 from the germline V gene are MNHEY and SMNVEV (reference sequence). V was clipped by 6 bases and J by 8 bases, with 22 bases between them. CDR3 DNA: TGTGCCAGCAGGTCTCTCAGAGAGGGGGTCCAGGGCTACACCTTC. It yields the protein CASRSLREGVQGYTF.

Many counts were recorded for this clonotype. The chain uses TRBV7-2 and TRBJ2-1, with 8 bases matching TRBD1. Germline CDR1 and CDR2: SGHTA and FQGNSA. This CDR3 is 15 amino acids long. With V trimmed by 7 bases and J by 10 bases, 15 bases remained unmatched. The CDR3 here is CASTSGQAASREQFF. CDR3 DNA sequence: TGTGCCAGCACCTCGGGACAGGCGGCAAGTAGGGAGCAGTTCTTC. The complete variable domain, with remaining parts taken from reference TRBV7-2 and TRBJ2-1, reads GAGVSQSPSNKVTEKGKDVELRCDPISGHTALYWYRQSLGQGLEFLIYFQGNSAPDKSGLPSDRFSAERTGGSVSTLTIQRTQQEDSAVYLCASTSGQAASREQFFGPGTRLTVL.

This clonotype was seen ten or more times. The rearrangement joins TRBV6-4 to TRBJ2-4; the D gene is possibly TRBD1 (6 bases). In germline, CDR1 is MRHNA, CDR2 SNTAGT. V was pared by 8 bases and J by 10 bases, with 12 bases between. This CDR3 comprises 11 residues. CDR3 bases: TGTGCCAGCGTAGGGGGACGGATTCAGTACTTC. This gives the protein CASVGGRIQYF.

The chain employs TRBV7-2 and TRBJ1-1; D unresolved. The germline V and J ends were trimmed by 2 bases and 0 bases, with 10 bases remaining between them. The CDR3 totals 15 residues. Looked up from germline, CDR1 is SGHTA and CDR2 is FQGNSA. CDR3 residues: CASSLIGNMNTEAFF. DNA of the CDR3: TGTGCCAGCAGCTTAATAGGTAACATGAACACTGAAGCTTTCTTT.

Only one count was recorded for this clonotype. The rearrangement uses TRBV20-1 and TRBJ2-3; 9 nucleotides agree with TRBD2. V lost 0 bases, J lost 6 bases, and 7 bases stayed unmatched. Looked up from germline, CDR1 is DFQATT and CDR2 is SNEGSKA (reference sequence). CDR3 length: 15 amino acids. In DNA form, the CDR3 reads TGCAGTGCTAGAGATCGCGGGGGGGTGCGGGATACGCAGTATTTT. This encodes CSARDRGGVRDTQYF.

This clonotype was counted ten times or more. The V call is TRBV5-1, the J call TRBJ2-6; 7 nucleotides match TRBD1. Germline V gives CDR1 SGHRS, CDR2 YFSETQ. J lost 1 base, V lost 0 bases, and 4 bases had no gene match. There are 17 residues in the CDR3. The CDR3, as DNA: TGCGCCAGCAGCTTGGGACAGGGTGGGTCTGGGGCCAACGTCCTGACTTTC. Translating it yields CASSLGQGGSGANVLTF.

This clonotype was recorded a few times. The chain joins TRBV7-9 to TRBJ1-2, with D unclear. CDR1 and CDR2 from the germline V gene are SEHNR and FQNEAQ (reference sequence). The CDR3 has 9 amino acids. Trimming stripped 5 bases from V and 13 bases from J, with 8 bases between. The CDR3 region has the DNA TGTGCCAGCAGCGGTACGCTCACCTTC. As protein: CASSGTLTF. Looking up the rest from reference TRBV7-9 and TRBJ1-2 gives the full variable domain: DTGVSQNPRHKITKRGQNVTFRCDPISEHNRLYWYRQTLGQGPEFLTYFQNEAQLEKSRLLSDRFSAERPKGSFSTLEIQRTEQGDSAMYLCASSGTLTFGSGTRLTVV.

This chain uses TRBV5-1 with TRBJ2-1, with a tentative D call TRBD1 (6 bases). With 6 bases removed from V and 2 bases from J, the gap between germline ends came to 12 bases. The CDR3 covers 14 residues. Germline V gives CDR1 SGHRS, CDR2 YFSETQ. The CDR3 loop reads CASTPQGTYNEQFF. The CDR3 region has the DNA TGCGCCAGCACACCGCAGGGGACCTACAATGAGCAGTTCTTC.

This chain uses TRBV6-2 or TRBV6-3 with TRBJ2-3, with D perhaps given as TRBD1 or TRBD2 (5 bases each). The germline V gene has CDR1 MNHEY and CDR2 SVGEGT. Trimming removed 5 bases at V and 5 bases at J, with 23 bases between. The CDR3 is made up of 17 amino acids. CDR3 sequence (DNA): TGTGCCAGCAGTCGGGTGGCAGTCGACGGGGCCGGAGATACGCAGTATTTT. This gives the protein CASSRVAVDGAGDTQYF.

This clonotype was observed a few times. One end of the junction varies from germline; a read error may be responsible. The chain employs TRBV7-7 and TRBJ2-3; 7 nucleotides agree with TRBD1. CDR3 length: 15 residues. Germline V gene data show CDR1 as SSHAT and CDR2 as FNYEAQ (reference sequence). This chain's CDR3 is CASSLGDSSTDTQYF. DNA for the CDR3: TGTGCTAGCAGCTTAGGGGACAGTAGCACAGATACGCAGTATTTT.

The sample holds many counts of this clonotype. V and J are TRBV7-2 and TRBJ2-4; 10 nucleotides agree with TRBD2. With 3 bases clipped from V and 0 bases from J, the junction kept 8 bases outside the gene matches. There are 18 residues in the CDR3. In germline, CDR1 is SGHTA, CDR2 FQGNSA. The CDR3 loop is CASSLGTSVRLAKNIQYF. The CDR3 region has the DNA TGTGCCAGCAGCTTGGGGACTAGCGTGAGGCTAGCCAAAAACATTCAGTACTTC.

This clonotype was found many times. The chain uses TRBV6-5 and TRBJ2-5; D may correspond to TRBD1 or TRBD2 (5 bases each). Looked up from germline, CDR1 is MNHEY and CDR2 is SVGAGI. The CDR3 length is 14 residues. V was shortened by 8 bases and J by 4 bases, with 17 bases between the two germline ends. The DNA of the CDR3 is TGTGCCAGCGGTCGAGGGGCAGGAGGAGAGACCCAGTACTTC. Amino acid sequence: CASGRGAGGETQYF.

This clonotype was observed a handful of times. CDR3 residues: CASSVDRTGDEKLFF. The CDR3 nucleotides read TGTGCCAGCAGCGTAGATCGGACAGGGGATGAAAAACTGTTTTTT. This rearrangement joins TRBV9 to TRBJ1-4, with TRBD1 matching 9 bases. In germline, CDR1 is SGDLS, CDR2 YYNGEE. The CDR3 extends over 15 amino acids. The J segment lost 6 bases and the V segment lost 0 bases, leaving 3 bases of the junction unmatched.

The CDR3, as DNA: TGTGCCAGCAGTCCCCGGACGCGGGAGCAGTTCTTC. It codes for CASSPRTREQFF. The chain is built from TRBV27 and TRBJ2-1; no reliable D call. Trimming removed 5 bases from V and 10 bases from J, with 12 bases in between. The germline V gene has CDR1 MNHEY and CDR2 SMNVEV (reference sequence). This CDR3 has 12 amino acids.

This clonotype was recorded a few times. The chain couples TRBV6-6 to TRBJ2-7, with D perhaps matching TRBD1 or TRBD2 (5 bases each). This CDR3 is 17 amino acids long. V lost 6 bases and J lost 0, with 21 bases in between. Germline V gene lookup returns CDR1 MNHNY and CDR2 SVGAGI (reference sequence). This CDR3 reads CASRRQSGTIDSYEQYV. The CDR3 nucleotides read TGTGCCAGCAGACGCCAGTCCGGGACGATAGACTCCTACGAGCAGTACGTC.

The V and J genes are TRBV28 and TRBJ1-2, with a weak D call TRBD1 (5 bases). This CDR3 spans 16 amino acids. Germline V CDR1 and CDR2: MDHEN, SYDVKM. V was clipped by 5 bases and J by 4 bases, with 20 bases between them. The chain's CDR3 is CASSRGRDGEGYGYTF. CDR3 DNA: TGTGCCAGCAGTAGGGGTAGGGACGGTGAAGGCTATGGCTACACCTTC.

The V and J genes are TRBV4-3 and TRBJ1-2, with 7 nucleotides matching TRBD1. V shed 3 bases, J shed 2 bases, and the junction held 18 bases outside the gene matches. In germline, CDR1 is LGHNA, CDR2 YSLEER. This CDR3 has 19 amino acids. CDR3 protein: CASSHDLIPGTAPNYGYTF. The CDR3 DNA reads TGCGCCAGCAGCCATGATTTGATACCCGGGACAGCACCAAACTATGGCTACACCTTC.

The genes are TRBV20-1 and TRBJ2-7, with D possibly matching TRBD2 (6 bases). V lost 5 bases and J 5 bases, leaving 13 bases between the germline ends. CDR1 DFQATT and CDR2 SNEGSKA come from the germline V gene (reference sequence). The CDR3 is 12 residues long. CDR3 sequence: CSAPAAGNEQYF. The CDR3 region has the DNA TGCAGTGCTCCAGCGGCGGGGAACGAGCAGTACTTC.

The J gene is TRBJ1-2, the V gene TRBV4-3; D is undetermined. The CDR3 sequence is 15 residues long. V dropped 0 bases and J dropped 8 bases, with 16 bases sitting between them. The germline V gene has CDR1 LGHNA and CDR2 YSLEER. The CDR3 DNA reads TGCGCCAGCAGCCAAGATCTCAGGACTTCCACCGGCTACACCTTC. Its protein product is CASSQDLRTSTGYTF.

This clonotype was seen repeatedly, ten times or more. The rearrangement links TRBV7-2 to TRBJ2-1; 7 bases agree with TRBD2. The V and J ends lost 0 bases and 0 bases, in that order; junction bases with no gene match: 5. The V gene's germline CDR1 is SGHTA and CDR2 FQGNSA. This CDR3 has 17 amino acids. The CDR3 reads CASSLAASGVSYNEQFF. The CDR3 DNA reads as TGTGCCAGCAGCTTAGCGGCAAGCGGGGTCTCCTACAATGAGCAGTTCTTC.

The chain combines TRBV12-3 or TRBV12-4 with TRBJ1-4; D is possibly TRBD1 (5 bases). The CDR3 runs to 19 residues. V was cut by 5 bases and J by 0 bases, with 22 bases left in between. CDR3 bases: TGTGCCAGCAGTCCTAGGGGCTATCTGGAAATGACAACTAATGAAAAACTGTTTTTT. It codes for CASSPRGYLEMTTNEKLFF.